This T cell receptor beta chain was identified in a study of Graves' ophthalmopathy and Graves' hyperthyroidism. Whole-study findings and limits: Forecasting of ophthalmopathy progression by the model achieved nearly 71% sensitivity and roughly 75% specificity. Blood also held most thyroid clonotypes expanded above 0.001 frequency.

Scientists amplified the TCR beta CDR3 regions from RNA transcripts. HTBI primers were employed in first-round RT-PCR, then a second-round multiplex PCR followed. TCRdb used MiXCR to reprocess the multiplex PCR reads, holding one entry per CDR3 protein. Of about 410,000 distinct CDR3 sequences detected, about a sixth appear once; the ten largest clones hold roughly 1.5%. Orbital computed tomography and thyroid ultrasound, along with TRAb, serum thyroxine and clinical symptoms, underpinned diagnosis. This clonotype appeared many times. What it binds is not known. CDR1 is SGDLS and CDR2 is YYNGEE in the germline V gene. The CDR3 sequence is 14 residues long. The V and J ends lost 4 bases and 6 bases respectively, with 17 bases between them.

The chain couples TRBV9 to TRBJ2-7; D tentatively reads TRBD1 or TRBD2 (5 bases each). Sequencing was carried out using peripheral blood. This TCR was sampled from a woman aged 18-29 years with Graves' ophthalmopathy. The CDR3 region has the DNA TGTGCCAGCAGCCTCCGGGACGCCGGCGGCGAGCAGTACTTC. Translation: CASSLRDAGGEQYF.